This T cell receptor beta chain was identified in a study of blood T cell repertoires in COVID-19. As for the study in general: The United States, Italy and Spain provided the acute and convalescent COVID-19 samples.

The germline V gene encodes CDR1 SNHLY and CDR2 FYNNEI. The V end was cut by 8 bases, the J end by 1 base, with 14 bases between. The CDR3 sequence is 14 residues long. Participants were aged about 18 to 90 years, lived in around 25 US areas, and enrolled virtually. Participant reports of clinical history set cohort assignment. The authors' processing: Cell counts per sample came from amplifying reference gene primers. Clones were sequenced by immunoSEQ multiplex PCR, and TCRdb holds only the in-frame ones, with some missing. V and J calls and clone size are those listed in that table; D and trimming were worked out from the DNA. Among 150,000 to 200,000 clones listed, around 82% were seen once.

Sequenced input: PBMCs or T cells enriched from blood (not recorded which). This chain uses TRBV2 with TRBJ1-1; D not resolved. The origin of this receptor is a woman in her forties or fifties with acute COVID-19. The CDR3 DNA reads as TGTGCCAGCCCCCCCCCGGGGAAGAACACTGAAGCTTTCTTT. Its protein is CASPPPGKNTEAFF. The variable domain in full, with the rest retrieved from reference TRBV2 and TRBJ1-1, is EPEVTQTPSHQVTQMGQEVILRCVPISNHLYFYWYRQILGQKVEFLVSFYNNEISEKSEIFDDQFSVERPDGSNFTLKIRSTKLEDSAMYFCASPPPGKNTEAFFGQGTRLTVV.